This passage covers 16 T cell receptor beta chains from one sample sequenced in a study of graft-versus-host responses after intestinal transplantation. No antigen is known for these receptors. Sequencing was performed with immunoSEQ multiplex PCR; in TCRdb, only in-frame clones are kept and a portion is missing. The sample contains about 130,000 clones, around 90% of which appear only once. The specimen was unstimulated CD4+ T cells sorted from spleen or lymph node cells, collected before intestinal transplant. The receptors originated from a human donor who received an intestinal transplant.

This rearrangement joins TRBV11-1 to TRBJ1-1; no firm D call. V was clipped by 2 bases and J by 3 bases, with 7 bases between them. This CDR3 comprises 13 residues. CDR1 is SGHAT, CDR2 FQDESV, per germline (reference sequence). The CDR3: CASSLLQDTEAFF. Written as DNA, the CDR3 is TGTGCCAGCAGCTTATTGCAAGACACTGAAGCTTTCTTT.

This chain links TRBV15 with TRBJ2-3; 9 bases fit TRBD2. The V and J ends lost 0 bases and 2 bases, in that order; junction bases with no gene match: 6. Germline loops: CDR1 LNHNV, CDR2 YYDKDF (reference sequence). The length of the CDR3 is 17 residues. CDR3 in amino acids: CATSRDRLAGVTDTQYF. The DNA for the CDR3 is TGTGCCACCAGCAGAGATCGGTTAGCGGGAGTCACAGATACGCAGTATTTT.

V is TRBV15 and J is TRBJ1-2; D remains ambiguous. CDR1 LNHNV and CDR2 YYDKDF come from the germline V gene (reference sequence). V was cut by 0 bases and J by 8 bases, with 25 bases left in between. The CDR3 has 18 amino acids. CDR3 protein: CATSRDEVGPDGLGGYTF. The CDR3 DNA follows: TGTGCCACCAGCAGAGATGAGGTAGGACCGGACGGCCTGGGGGGCTACACCTTC.

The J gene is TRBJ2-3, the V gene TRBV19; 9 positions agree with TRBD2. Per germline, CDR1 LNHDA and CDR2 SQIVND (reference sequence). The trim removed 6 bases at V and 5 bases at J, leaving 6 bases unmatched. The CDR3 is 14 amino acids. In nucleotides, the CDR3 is TGTGCCAGTAGCCTGGGACTAGCAGAAGATACGCAGTATTTT. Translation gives CASSLGLAEDTQYF.

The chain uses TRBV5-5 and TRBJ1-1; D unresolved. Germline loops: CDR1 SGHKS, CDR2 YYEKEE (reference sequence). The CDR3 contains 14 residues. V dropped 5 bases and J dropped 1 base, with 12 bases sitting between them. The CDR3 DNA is TGTGCCAGCAGAACCCTCTACGGGAACACTGAAGCTTTCTTT. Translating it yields CASRTLYGNTEAFF.

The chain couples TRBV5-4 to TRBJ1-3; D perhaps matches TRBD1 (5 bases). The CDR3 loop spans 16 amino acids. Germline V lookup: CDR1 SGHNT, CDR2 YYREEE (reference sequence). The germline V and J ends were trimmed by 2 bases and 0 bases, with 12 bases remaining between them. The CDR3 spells CASSFPGTDSGNTIYF. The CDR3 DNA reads TGTGCCAGCAGCTTCCCAGGGACGGACTCTGGAAACACCATATATTTT.

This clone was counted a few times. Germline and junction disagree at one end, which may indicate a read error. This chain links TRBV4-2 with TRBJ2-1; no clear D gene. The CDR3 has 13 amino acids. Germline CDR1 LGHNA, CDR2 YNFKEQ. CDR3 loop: CASSQGTKVEQFF. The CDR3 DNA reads TGTGCCAGCAGTCAAGGAACCAAGGTTGAGCAGTTCTTC.

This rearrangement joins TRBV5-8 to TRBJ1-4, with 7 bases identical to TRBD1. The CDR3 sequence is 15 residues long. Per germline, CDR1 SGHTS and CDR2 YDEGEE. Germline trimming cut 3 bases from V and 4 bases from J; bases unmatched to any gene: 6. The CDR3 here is CASSYARQGNEKLFF. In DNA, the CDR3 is TGTGCCAGCAGCTACGCGCGACAGGGTAATGAAAAACTGTTTTTT.

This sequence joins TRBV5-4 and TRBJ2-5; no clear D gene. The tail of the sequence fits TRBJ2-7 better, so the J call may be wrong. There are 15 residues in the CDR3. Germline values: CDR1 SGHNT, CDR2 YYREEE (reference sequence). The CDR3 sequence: CASSLGGLRGYEQYF. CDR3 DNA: TGTGCCAGCAGCTTGGGCGGTTTGCGCGGCTACGAGCAGTACTTC.

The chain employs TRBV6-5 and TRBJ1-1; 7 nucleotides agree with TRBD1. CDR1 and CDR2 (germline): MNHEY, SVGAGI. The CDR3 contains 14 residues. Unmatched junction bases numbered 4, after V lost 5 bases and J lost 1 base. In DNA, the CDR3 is TGTGCCAGCAGTAACAGGGGACCGAACACTGAAGCTTTCTTT. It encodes CASSNRGPNTEAFF.

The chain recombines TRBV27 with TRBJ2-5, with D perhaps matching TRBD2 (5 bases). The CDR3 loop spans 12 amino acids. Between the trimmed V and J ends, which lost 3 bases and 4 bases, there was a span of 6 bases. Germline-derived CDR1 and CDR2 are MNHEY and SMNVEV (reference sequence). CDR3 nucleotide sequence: TGTGCCAGCAGTTTTCGGGGAGAGACCCAGTACTTC. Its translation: CASSFRGETQYF.

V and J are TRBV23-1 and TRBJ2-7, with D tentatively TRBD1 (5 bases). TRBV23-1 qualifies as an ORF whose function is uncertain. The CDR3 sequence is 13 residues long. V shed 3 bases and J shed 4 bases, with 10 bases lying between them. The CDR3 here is CASSHEGAYEQYF. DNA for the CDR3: TGCGCCAGCAGTCATGAAGGGGCGTACGAGCAGTACTTC.

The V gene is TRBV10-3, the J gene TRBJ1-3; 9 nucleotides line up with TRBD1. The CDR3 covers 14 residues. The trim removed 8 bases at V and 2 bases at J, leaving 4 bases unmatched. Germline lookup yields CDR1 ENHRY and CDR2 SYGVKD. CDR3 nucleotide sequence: TGTGCCATCGGACAGGGGTTAACTGGAAACACCATATATTTT. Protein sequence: CAIGQGLTGNTIYF.

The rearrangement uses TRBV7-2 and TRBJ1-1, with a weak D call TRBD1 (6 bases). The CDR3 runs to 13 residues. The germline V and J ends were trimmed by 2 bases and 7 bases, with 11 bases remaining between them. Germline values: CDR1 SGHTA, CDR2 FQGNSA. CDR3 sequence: CASSLSQGNEAFF. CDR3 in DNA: TGTGCCAGCAGCTTATCCCAGGGGAATGAAGCTTTCTTT. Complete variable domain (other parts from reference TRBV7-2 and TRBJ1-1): GAGVSQSPSNKVTEKGKDVELRCDPISGHTALYWYRQSLGQGLEFLIYFQGNSAPDKSGLPSDRFSAERTGGSVSTLTIQRTQQEDSAVYLCASSLSQGNEAFFGQGTRLTVV.

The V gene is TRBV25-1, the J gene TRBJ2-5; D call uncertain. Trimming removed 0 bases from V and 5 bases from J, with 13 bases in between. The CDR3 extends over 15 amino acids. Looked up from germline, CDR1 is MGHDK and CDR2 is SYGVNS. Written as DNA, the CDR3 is TGTGCCAGCAGTGAATATATCGGGTTAGGGGAGACCCAGTACTTC. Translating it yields CASSEYIGLGETQYF.

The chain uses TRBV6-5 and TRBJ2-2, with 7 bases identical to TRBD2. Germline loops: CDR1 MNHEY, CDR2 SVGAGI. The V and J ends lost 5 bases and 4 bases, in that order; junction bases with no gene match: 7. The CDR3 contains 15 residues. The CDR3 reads CASSANSGFTGELFF. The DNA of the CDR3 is TGTGCCAGCAGTGCGAATAGCGGGTTCACCGGGGAGCTGTTTTTT.